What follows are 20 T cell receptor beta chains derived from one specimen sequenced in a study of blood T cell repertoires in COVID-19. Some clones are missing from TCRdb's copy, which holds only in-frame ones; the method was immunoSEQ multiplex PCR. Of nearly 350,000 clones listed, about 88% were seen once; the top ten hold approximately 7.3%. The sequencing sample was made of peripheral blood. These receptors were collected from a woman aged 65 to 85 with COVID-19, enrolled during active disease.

The DNA for the CDR3 is TGTGCCAGCAGCATCGTGACAGGGCCGGACACTGAAGCTTTCTTT. This translates into CASSIVTGPDTEAFF. The chain joins TRBV21-1 to TRBJ1-1; the D call in the table, TRBD1, was not verified against the DNA. TRBV21-1 is a documented pseudogene. The CDR3 runs to 15 residues.

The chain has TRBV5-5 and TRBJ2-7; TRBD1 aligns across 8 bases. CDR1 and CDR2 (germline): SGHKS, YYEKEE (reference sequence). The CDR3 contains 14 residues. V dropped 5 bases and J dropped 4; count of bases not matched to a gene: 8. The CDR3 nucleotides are TGTGCCAGCAGAAATACCTGGGACAGGTACGAGCAGTACTTC. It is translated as CASRNTWDRYEQYF.

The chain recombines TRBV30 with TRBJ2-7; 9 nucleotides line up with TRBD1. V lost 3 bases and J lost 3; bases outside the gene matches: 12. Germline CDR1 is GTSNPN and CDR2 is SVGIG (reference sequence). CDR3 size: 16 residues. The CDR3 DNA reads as TGTGCCTGGAGGACTTCTGGGACAGGGAATTACTACGAGCAGTACTTC. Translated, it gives CAWRTSGTGNYYEQYF. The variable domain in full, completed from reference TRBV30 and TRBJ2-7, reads SQTIHQWPATLVQPVGSPLSLECTVEGTSNPNLYWYRQAAGRGLQLLFYSVGIGQISSEVPQNLSASRPQDRQFILSSKKLLLSDSGFYLCAWRTSGTGNYYEQYFGPGTRLTVT.

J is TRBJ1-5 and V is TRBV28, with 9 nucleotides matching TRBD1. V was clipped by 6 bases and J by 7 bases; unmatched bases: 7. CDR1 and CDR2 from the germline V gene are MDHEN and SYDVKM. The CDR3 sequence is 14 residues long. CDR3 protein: CASRPTGGWQPQHF. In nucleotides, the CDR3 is TGTGCCAGCAGACCCACAGGGGGCTGGCAGCCCCAGCATTTT. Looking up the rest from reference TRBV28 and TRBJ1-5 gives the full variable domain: DVKVTQSSRYLVKRTGEKVFLECVQDMDHENMFWYRQDPGLGLRLIYFSYDVKMKEKGDIPEGYSVSREKKERFSLILESASTNQTSMYLCASRPTGGWQPQHFGDGTRLSIL.

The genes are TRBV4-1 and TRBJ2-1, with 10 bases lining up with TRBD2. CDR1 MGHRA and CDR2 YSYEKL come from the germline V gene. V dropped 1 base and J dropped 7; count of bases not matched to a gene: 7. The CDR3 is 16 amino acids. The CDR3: CASSQASRTSGNEQFF. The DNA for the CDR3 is TGCGCCAGCAGCCAAGCATCACGGACTAGCGGTAATGAGCAGTTCTTC.

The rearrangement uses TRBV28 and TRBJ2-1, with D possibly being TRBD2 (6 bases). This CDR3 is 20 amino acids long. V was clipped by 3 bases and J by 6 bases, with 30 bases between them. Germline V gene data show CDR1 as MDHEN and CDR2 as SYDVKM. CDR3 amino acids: CASSLDPGDVWAGGFNEQFF. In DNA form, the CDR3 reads TGTGCCAGCAGTTTGGATCCCGGGGACGTTTGGGCCGGGGGTTTCAATGAGCAGTTCTTC.

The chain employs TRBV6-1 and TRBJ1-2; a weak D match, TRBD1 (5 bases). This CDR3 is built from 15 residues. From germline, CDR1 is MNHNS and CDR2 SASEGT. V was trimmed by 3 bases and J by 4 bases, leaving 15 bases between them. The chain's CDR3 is CASSDDSVNVYGYTF. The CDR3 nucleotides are TGTGCCAGCAGTGACGACAGTGTTAATGTCTATGGCTACACCTTC.

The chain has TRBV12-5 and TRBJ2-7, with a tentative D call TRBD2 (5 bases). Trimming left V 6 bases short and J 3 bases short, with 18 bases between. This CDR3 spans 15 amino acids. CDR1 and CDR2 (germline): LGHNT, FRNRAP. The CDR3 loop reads CASGLRVARFYEQYF. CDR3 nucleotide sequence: TGTGCTAGTGGGCTGAGGGTGGCTCGATTCTACGAGCAGTACTTC.

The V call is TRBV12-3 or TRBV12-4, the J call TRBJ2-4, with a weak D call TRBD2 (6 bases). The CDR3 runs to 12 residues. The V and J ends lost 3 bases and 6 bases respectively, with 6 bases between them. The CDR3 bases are TGTGCCAGCAGTTTCGGGGGAAACATTCAGTACTTC. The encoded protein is CASSFGGNIQYF.

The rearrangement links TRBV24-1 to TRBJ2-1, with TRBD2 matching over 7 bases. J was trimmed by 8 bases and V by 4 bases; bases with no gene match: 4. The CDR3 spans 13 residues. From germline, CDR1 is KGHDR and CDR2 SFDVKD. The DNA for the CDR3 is TGTGCCACCAGTGAGGGGAGGGTTGATGAGCAGTTCTTC. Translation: CATSEGRVDEQFF.

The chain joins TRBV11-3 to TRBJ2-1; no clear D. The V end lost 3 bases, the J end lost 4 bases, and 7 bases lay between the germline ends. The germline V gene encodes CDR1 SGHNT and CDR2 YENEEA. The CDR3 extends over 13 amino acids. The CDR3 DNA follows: TGTGCCAGCAGCTTGGGCCAATACAATGAGCAGTTCTTC. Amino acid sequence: CASSLGQYNEQFF.

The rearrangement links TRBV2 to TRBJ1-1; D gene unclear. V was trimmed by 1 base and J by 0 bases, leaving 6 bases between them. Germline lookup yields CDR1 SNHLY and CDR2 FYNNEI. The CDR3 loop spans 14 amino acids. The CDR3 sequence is CASSEEYMNTEAFF. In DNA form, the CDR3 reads TGTGCCAGCAGTGAAGAGTACATGAACACTGAAGCTTTCTTT.

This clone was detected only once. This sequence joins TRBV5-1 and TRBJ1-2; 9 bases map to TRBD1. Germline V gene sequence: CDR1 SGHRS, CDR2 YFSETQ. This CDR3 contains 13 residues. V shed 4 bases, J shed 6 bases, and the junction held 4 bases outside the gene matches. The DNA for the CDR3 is TGCGCCAGCAGCCGACAGGGGGAGGATGGCTACACCTTC. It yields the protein CASSRQGEDGYTF.

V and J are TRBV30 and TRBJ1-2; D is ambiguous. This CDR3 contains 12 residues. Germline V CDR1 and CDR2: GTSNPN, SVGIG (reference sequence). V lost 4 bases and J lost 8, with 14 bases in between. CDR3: CAWTVNPSGYTF. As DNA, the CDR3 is TGTGCCTGGACGGTTAACCCCTCGGGCTACACCTTC.

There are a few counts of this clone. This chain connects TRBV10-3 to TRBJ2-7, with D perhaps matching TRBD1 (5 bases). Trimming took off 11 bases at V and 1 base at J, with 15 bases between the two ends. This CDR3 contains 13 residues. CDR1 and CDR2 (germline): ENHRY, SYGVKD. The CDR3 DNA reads TGTGCCTCCGGGCACTCAGGGTCCTACGAGCAGTACTTC. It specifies CASGHSGSYEQYF.

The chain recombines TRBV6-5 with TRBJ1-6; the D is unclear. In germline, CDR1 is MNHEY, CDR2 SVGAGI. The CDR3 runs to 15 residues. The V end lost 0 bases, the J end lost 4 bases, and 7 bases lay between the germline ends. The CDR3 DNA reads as TGTGCCAGCAGTTACTCATTAGTGTATAATTCACCCCTCCACTTT. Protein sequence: CASSYSLVYNSPLHF.

This CDR3 is CASSFPIAGVMGTGELFF. In DNA form, the CDR3 reads TGTGCCAGCAGCTTCCCCATAGCGGGGGTGATGGGAACCGGGGAGCTGTTTTTT. The chain links TRBV7-3 to TRBJ2-2, with 9 nucleotides matching TRBD2. Germline loops: CDR1 SGHTA, CDR2 FQGTGA. This CDR3 spans 18 amino acids. With 3 bases clipped from V and 5 bases from J, the junction kept 13 bases outside the gene matches.

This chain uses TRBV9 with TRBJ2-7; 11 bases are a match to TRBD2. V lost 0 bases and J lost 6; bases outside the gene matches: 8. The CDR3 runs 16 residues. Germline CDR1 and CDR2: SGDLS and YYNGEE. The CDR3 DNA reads TGTGCCAGCAGCGTAGGGTCTAGCGGGGGGAGGGGCGAGCAGTACTTC. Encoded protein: CASSVGSSGGRGEQYF.

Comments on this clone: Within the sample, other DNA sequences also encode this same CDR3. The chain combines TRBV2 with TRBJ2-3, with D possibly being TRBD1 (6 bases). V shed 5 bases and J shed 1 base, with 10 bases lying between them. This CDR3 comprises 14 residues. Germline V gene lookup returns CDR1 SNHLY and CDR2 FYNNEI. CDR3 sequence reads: CASSPTGGTDTQYF. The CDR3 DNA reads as TGTGCCAGCAGTCCGACAGGCGGCACAGATACGCAGTATTTT.

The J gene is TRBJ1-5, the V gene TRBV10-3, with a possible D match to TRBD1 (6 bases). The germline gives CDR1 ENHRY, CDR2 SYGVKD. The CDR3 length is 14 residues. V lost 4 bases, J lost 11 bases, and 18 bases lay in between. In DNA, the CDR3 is TGTGCCATCAGTGGATTTGGCCCAGGGGACACCCAGCATTTT. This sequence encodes CAISGFGPGDTQHF.